A selection of T cell receptor beta chains follows, all from one sample in a study of graft-versus-host responses after intestinal transplantation. Antigens for these TCRs are unknown. Generated by immunoSEQ multiplex PCR, the TCRdb table keeps only in-frame clones and is missing some. The sample carries fewer than 120,000 clones, 80% to 95% recorded once. The specimen comprised unstimulated CD8+ T cells sorted from spleen or lymph node cells, sampled before intestinal transplant. The receptor set was obtained from a human donor who received an intestinal transplant. The CDR3 runs from the conserved cysteine through the conserved F or W. Fields, in order: J gene, V gene, CDR3 length, CDR3 protein.

j_gene: TRBJ2-7; v_gene: TRBV29-1; len: 12; CDR3aa: CSVVKGPYEQYF
j_gene: TRBJ2-7; v_gene: TRBV27; len: 13; CDR3aa: CASSWGMTDEQYF
j_gene: TRBJ1-5; v_gene: TRBV2; len: 17; CDR3aa: CASSDRPGQYSNQPQHF
j_gene: TRBJ1-2; v_gene: TRBV30; len: 16; CDR3aa: CAWSRGASPDNYGYTF
j_gene: TRBJ2-5; v_gene: TRBV30; len: 13; CDR3aa: CAWTADSQETQYF
j_gene: TRBJ1-2; v_gene: TRBV27; len: 14; CDR3aa: CASSFGGFGGGYTF
j_gene: NA; v_gene: TRBV6-5; len: 15; CDR3aa: CASSYGDSFSYEQYF
j_gene: TRBJ2-1; v_gene: TRBV5-1; len: 15; CDR3aa: CASSRDGGLYNEQFF
j_gene: TRBJ2-1; v_gene: TRBV6-5; len: 15; CDR3aa: CACSELAGYLNEQFF
j_gene: TRBJ2-2; v_gene: TRBV28; len: 13; CDR3aa: CASSFQTGKRLFF
j_gene: TRBJ2-7; v_gene: TRBV27; len: 15; CDR3aa: CASSLGGRVDYEQYF
j_gene: TRBJ1-5; v_gene: TRBV4-1; len: 13; CDR3aa: CASGQGGNQPQHF
j_gene: TRBJ1-1; v_gene: TRBV6-1; len: 14; CDR3aa: CASSEATGGPEAFF
j_gene: TRBJ2-1; v_gene: TRBV19; len: 18; CDR3aa: CASSSPRATSGPYNEQFF
j_gene: TRBJ1-5; v_gene: TRBV19; len: 15; CDR3aa: CASKVPGQHNQPQHF
j_gene: TRBJ1-5; v_gene: TRBV19; len: 13; CDR3aa: CASSAAGRQPQHF
j_gene: TRBJ2-1; v_gene: TRBV29-1; len: 11; CDR3aa: CSVAWGNEQFF
j_gene: TRBJ2-5; v_gene: TRBV18; len: 15; CDR3aa: CASSPLRTLQETQYF
j_gene: TRBJ2-2; v_gene: TRBV28; len: 14; CDR3aa: CASSSRLEPGELFF
j_gene: TRBJ1-2; v_gene: TRBV9; len: 14; CDR3aa: CASSVGSGFDGYTF
j_gene: TRBJ2-3; v_gene: TRBV27; len: 16; CDR3aa: CASSLSGREGTDTQYF
j_gene: TRBJ1-1; v_gene: TRBV4-2; len: 16; CDR3aa: CASSPRGQGAWTEAFF
j_gene: TRBJ2-7; v_gene: TRBV7-9; len: 13; CDR3aa: CASSQAGAYEQYF
j_gene: TRBJ2-7; v_gene: TRBV30; len: 13; CDR3aa: CAWSLGSTGEQYF
j_gene: TRBJ2-1; v_gene: TRBV4-1; len: 13; CDR3aa: CASSQEGAYEQFF
j_gene: TRBJ1-1; v_gene: TRBV6-5; len: 13; CDR3aa: CASSYEHDSEAFF
j_gene: TRBJ2-5; v_gene: TRBV19; len: 14; CDR3aa: CASSPFTAAETQYF